The 8 T cell receptor beta chains reported below all come from one sample, sequenced in a study of cytomegalovirus exposure and HLA in healthy donors. The PCR used 60 Vbeta and 13 Jbeta primers. Only in-frame clones appear in the TCRdb table, and some are missing; sequencing was by immunoSEQ multiplex PCR. Seen here are approximately 150,000 clones, approximately 80% observed once, and the top ten hold approximately 4.8%. Material: PBMCs. The receptors were sampled from a young man in good health and CMV-seronegative.

DNA of the CDR3: TGTGCCAGCAGGGCAGGTTCCAGCTCCTATAATTCACCCCTCCACTTT. It is translated as CASRAGSSSYNSPLHF. The V gene is TRBV2, the J gene TRBJ1-6; no clear D. V lost 6 bases, J lost 0 bases, and 12 bases lay in between. From germline, CDR1 is SNHLY and CDR2 FYNNEI. This CDR3 region has 16 residues.

V is TRBV11-3 and J is TRBJ1-1; D gene uncertain. Trimming shortened V by 2 bases and J by 1 base, and 8 bases separated the two germline ends. The CDR3 is 14 residues long. CDR1 SGHNT and CDR2 YENEEA come from the germline V gene. The CDR3 bases are TGTGCCAGCAGCTTAAACCCCGGGAACACTGAAGCTTTCTTT. This translates into CASSLNPGNTEAFF.

The rearrangement links TRBV25-1 to TRBJ1-6; D possibly corresponds to TRBD1 (5 bases). Trimming removed 8 bases from V and 9 bases from J, with 11 bases in between. Germline V gives CDR1 MGHDK, CDR2 SYGVNS. This CDR3 has 12 amino acids. CDR3 region: CASRAGVSPLHF. The CDR3 coding sequence is TGTGCCAGCCGAGCGGGGGTTTCACCCCTCCACTTT.

The genes are TRBV27 and TRBJ1-1, with 10 positions matching TRBD1. Germline V gene lookup returns CDR1 MNHEY and CDR2 SMNVEV (reference sequence). This CDR3 is built from 18 residues. The trim removed 5 bases at V and 3 bases at J, leaving 15 bases unmatched. The CDR3 nucleotides are TGTGCCAGCAGTCGGATCACGACAGGGGGCAAGTTCGACACTGAAGCTTTCTTT. Protein product: CASSRITTGGKFDTEAFF.

This clone has just one count. The V gene is TRBV7-2, the J gene TRBJ1-2; the match to TRBD1 covers 7 bases. J lost 8 bases, V lost 0 bases, and 9 bases had no gene match. Germline V CDR1 and CDR2: SGHTA, FQGNSA. The CDR3 contains 15 residues. The chain's CDR3 is CASSLAYSQGEGYTF. CDR3 in DNA: TGTGCCAGCAGCTTAGCGTATAGCCAGGGGGAAGGCTACACCTTC.

V usage is TRBV5-6 and J usage is TRBJ2-7, with 8 bases fitting TRBD1. J lost 5 bases, V lost 5 bases, and 12 bases had no gene match. The CDR3 length is 15 residues. Germline lookup yields CDR1 SGHDT and CDR2 YYEEEE. In DNA form, the CDR3 reads TGTGCCAGCAGGCTTGCCGGACAGGGTGTCCACGAGCAGTACTTC. Translating gives CASRLAGQGVHEQYF.

Notes on this clone: Other DNA sequences from this sample encode an identical CDR3 as well. This sequence joins TRBV29-1 and TRBJ1-1; TRBD1 matches at 8 bases. Germline V gene sequence: CDR1 SQVTM, CDR2 ANQGSEA. Trimming removed 6 bases from V and 1 base from J; junction bases left unmatched: 1. The CDR3 sequence is 12 residues long. The CDR3 bases are TGCAGCGTAGGACAGGGGAACACTGAAGCTTTCTTT. Translation: CSVGQGNTEAFF.

This clone was detected only a few times. The V and J genes are TRBV6-1 and TRBJ1-1; TRBD1 agrees at 7 bases. Germline CDR1 and CDR2: MNHNS and SASEGT. The CDR3 has 15 amino acids. V lost 6 bases, J lost 3 bases, and 10 bases stayed unmatched. The CDR3 DNA follows: TGTGCCAGCAGAGACACTGACAGGGCCTACACTGAAGCTTTCTTT. The encoded protein is CASRDTDRAYTEAFF.